This T cell receptor (beta chain) is from a study of cytomegalovirus exposure and HLA in healthy donors. This CDR3 region has 13 residues. Germline V gene data show CDR1 as SGHVS and CDR2 as FNYEAQ. Primers for the PCR totalled 60 Vbeta and 13 Jbeta. Measured with immunoSEQ multiplex PCR; TCRdb has only the in-frame clones, and not every one. In the table there are some 150,000 clones, around 84% of which are singletons. Whole-study results and caveats: HLA allele associations emerged for about 16,000 TCR beta sequences in a later analysis, at 0.05 false discovery rate. Sequencing likely generated an artifact that appeared as a cluster of highly shared sequence variants. The number of N-insertions in an Asian-associated ancestry cluster was reportedly below the approximately 700-donor mean in a later analysis. Analysis was performed later, and it showed HLA-associated TCR beta chains to be more clonally expanded than equally common others.

As to this clone: The antigen remains unidentified. At one end, the junction sequence differs from germline, possibly due to a read error.

Sequencing used PBMCs. The receptor was isolated from a middle-aged man in good health and CMV-seropositive. The chain joins TRBV7-6 to TRBJ1-2, with 8 bases lining up with TRBD1. DNA of the CDR3: TGTGCCAGCAGCTTAGCGCAGGGGGCTTTTCAAGAGTTC. It encodes CASSLAQGAFQEF.